These 32 T cell receptor beta chains originate from one sample sequenced in a study of CD8 T cells in ankylosing spondylitis. In TCRdb, the 5' RACE reads were re-called with MiXCR into one record per CDR3 protein. The sample holds tens of thousands of distinct CDR3 sequences, around 25% seen once. Specimen: blood, either unsorted or a sorted T cell fraction (not recorded which). Receptors were obtained from a male donor with ankylosing spondylitis or in good health (not recorded which).

V is TRBV9 and J is TRBJ2-7, with 10 positions matching TRBD2. The CDR3 runs 13 residues. Germline V lookup: CDR1 SGDLS, CDR2 YYNGEE. V shed 5 bases and J 4 bases; nucleotides not matched to a gene: 3. The CDR3 here is CASSAGLAYEQYF. The CDR3 DNA follows: TGTGCCAGCAGTGCGGGACTAGCGTACGAGCAGTACTTC.

The genes are TRBV20-1 and TRBJ1-5, with D tentatively TRBD1 (5 bases). CDR1 and CDR2 from the germline V gene are DFQATT and SNEGSKA (reference sequence). V lost 1 base, J lost 2 bases, and 24 bases lay in between. This CDR3 contains 19 residues. CDR3 sequence: CSARVDSLGTFVGNQPQHF. As DNA, the CDR3 is TGCAGTGCTAGAGTTGATTCTTTGGGGACGTTCGTGGGCAATCAGCCCCAGCATTTT.

This chain joins TRBV5-6 and TRBJ2-7; 12 bases are shared with TRBD2. The CDR3 is 14 residues long. Germline loops: CDR1 SGHDT, CDR2 YYEEEE. The V gene end was trimmed by 3 bases and the J gene end by 6 bases; junction bases not matched to a gene: 4. As DNA, the CDR3 is TGTGCCAGCAGCTACACACTAGCGGGAGGCGAGCAGTACTTC. Translated: CASSYTLAGGEQYF.

The V gene is TRBV11-2, the J gene TRBJ2-3, with D possibly matching TRBD2 (6 bases). CDR1 and CDR2 from the germline V gene are SGHAT and FQNNGV. V lost 5 bases, J lost 6 bases, and 24 bases lay in between. CDR3 length equals 17 residues. The CDR3 region is CASSPRTALGLGDTQYF. The CDR3 coding sequence is TGTGCCAGCAGCCCCCGAACGGCGTTGGGACTGGGCGATACGCAGTATTTT.

The chain links TRBV5-1 to TRBJ2-7, with D tentatively TRBD2 (5 bases). CDR1 and CDR2 from the germline V gene are SGHRS and YFSETQ. Trimming shortened V by 0 bases and J by 2 bases, and 9 bases separated the two germline ends. This CDR3 comprises 14 residues. CDR3 residues: CASSLVEDPYEQYF. DNA of the CDR3: TGCGCCAGCAGCTTGGTGGAGGATCCCTACGAGCAGTACTTC. The whole variable domain, filled in from reference TRBV5-1 and TRBJ2-7, reads KAGVTQTPRYLIKTRGQQVTLSCSPISGHRSVSWYQQTPGQGLQFLFEYFSETQRNKGNFPGRFSGRQFSNSRSEMNVSTLELGDSALYLCASSLVEDPYEQYFGPGTRLTVT.

This sequence joins TRBV5-1 and TRBJ2-1; 9 bases fit TRBD2. Germline V CDR1 and CDR2: SGHRS, YFSETQ. The CDR3 is 17 residues long. J was trimmed by 10 bases and V by 2 bases; bases with no gene match: 16. The CDR3 bases are TGCGCCAGCAGCTTCCGATCTTGGAGCGGGGGGAACGGCGAGCAGTTCTTC. Encoded protein: CASSFRSWSGGNGEQFF.

In this sample, this clonotype turned up a few times. V and J are TRBV20-1 and TRBJ2-5; 10 bases fit TRBD1. Germline assignment: CDR1 DFQATT and CDR2 SNEGSKA (reference sequence). The ends lost 2 bases at V and 2 bases at J; junction bases unmatched: 17. The CDR3 is 19 amino acids. This CDR3 reads CSARNLRSRDRGVQETQYF. In DNA, the CDR3 is TGCAGTGCTAGAAATCTTAGATCCCGGGACAGGGGCGTTCAAGAGACCCAGTACTTC.

V is TRBV7-2 and J is TRBJ2-7; a weak D match, TRBD2 (5 bases). Trimming shortened V by 5 bases and J by 2 bases, and 10 bases separated the two germline ends. CDR1 is SGHTA, CDR2 FQGNSA, per germline. The CDR3 consists of 13 residues. DNA for the CDR3: TGTGCCAGCAGCATACTAGGAACCTACGAGCAGTACTTC. Its translation: CASSILGTYEQYF.

This chain joins TRBV7-6 and TRBJ2-1, with D tentatively TRBD1 or TRBD2 (5 bases each). The CDR3 contains 13 residues. Germline V lookup: CDR1 SGHVS, CDR2 FNYEAQ. V lost 0 bases to trimming and J lost 8 bases, with 8 bases between them. CDR3 sequence (DNA): TGTGCCAGCAGCTTAGCGGGACCTGATGAGCAGTTCTTC. Translated: CASSLAGPDEQFF.

This clonotype was observed a few times. The chain is built from TRBV29-1 and TRBJ2-5, with D unclear. This CDR3 has 14 amino acids. Trimming cost V 3 bases and J 2 bases, with 13 bases left between them. The germline gives CDR1 SQVTM, CDR2 ANQGSEA. The CDR3 DNA is TGCAGCGTTGAGGACCGGGCCTATCAAGAGACCCAGTACTTC. Protein: CSVEDRAYQETQYF.

The V call is TRBV4-2, the J call TRBJ2-3; D perhaps matches TRBD2 (6 bases). CDR1 and CDR2 from the germline V gene are LGHNA and YNFKEQ. V gave up 1 base and J gave up 3 bases, with 23 bases separating them. This CDR3 has 19 amino acids. The CDR3: CASSQVRRRQRERTDTQYF. DNA for the CDR3: TGTGCCAGCAGCCAAGTACGGCGCCGGCAACGGGAGAGGACAGATACGCAGTATTTT.

The genes are TRBV29-1 and TRBJ1-2, with D possibly matching TRBD1 (6 bases). The CDR3 spans 12 residues. The germline V gene has CDR1 SQVTM and CDR2 ANQGSEA. Trimming cost V 6 bases and J 3 bases, with 11 bases left between them. CDR3 bases: TGCAGCGTGTCACAGGGCGACTATGGCTACACCTTC. Translation gives CSVSQGDYGYTF.

With respect to this clonotype: An end of the junction differs from the germline gene, which may be a read error. The chain has TRBV5-1 and TRBJ2-7, with 10 bases aligning to TRBD2. The germline CDR1 and CDR2 sequences are SGHRS and YFSETQ. This CDR3 has 14 residues. CDR3 region: CASSFSGRAYERYF. The CDR3 DNA reads TGCGCCAGCAGCTTCAGCGGGAGGGCTTACGAGCGGTACTTC.

The chain uses TRBV12-3 or TRBV12-4 and TRBJ2-7; weak D call: TRBD1 (5 bases). The CDR3 sequence is 13 residues long. V was shortened by 6 bases and J by 6 bases, with 15 bases between the two germline ends. The CDR3 region has the DNA TGTGCCAGCAGACCACAGGACCCTCCCGAGCAGTACTTC. As protein: CASRPQDPPEQYF.

The rearrangement uses TRBV6-2 or TRBV6-3 and TRBJ1-1, with TRBD1 as a possible D gene (6 bases). CDR1 is MNHEY, CDR2 SVGEGT, per germline. The V end lost 5 bases, the J end lost 5 bases, and 15 bases lay between the germline ends. The CDR3 runs to 14 residues. CDR3 loop: CASSLQGLETEAFF. The CDR3 DNA reads as TGTGCCAGCAGTCTCCAGGGGTTGGAAACTGAAGCTTTCTTT.

This clonotype has only one observation. This sequence joins TRBV20-1 and TRBJ2-5; TRBD1 matches at 7 bases. Germline loops: CDR1 DFQATT, CDR2 SNEGSKA (reference sequence). This CDR3 spans 15 amino acids. Trimming took 6 bases from V and 2 from J; bases not matched to a gene: 12. CDR3 protein: CSAISGTEKQETQYF. The CDR3 bases are TGCAGTGCCATTTCTGGGACAGAAAAACAAGAGACCCAGTACTTC.

The chain couples TRBV5-8 to TRBJ2-4; TRBD1 aligns across 10 bases. The germline CDR1 and CDR2 sequences are SGHTS and YDEGEE. V lost 4 bases and J lost 4; bases outside the gene matches: 11. The CDR3 consists of 17 residues. CDR3: CASSPRTTGGTKNIQYF. CDR3 coding DNA: TGTGCCAGCAGCCCTCGGACGACAGGGGGCACAAAAAACATTCAGTACTTC.

This clonotype has more than one count but fewer than ten. This rearrangement joins TRBV6-1 to TRBJ2-7; 8 bases match TRBD1. The J segment lost 2 bases and the V segment lost 3 bases, leaving 3 bases of the junction unmatched. Germline V gene data show CDR1 as MNHNS and CDR2 as SASEGT. CDR3 length: 14 amino acids. For the CDR3, the DNA is TGTGCCAGCAGTGACCGGGACAGGACCTACGAGCAGTACTTC. Residues: CASSDRDRTYEQYF.

The chain has TRBV7-8 and TRBJ1-1, with 7 positions matching TRBD1. Looked up from germline, CDR1 is SGHVS and CDR2 is FQNEAQ. The CDR3 has 15 residues. The junction had 9 bases not matched to a gene; V was cut back by 8 bases and J by 0 bases. The CDR3 region has the DNA TGTGCCAGCTATACCTACAGGGGACTGAACACTGAAGCTTTCTTT. It codes for CASYTYRGLNTEAFF.

This clonotype came up a few times. The chain carries TRBV10-3 and TRBJ1-3; no firm D call. The V and J ends lost 8 bases and 2 bases respectively, with 16 bases between them. Germline V gene lookup returns CDR1 ENHRY and CDR2 SYGVKD. The CDR3 runs 15 residues. Here the CDR3 DNA reads TGTGCCATCGCCGATAGGCAGTCGCCTGGAAACACCATATATTTT. Its translation: CAIADRQSPGNTIYF.

The chain carries TRBV20-1 and TRBJ2-5, with D maybe TRBD1 (7 bases). Germline V gene data show CDR1 as DFQATT and CDR2 as SNEGSKA (reference sequence). This CDR3 contains 15 residues. V dropped 3 bases and J dropped 1 base, with 15 bases sitting between them. The DNA for the CDR3 is TGCAGTGCTAGGTCTTCGGAGGGGGCCCAAGAGACCCAGTACTTC. Translation: CSARSSEGAQETQYF.

The CDR3 is CASSLEKGTDTQYF. In nucleotides, the CDR3 is TGCGCCAGCAGCTTGGAAAAGGGCACAGATACGCAGTATTTT. The chain couples TRBV5-1 to TRBJ2-3; no clear D. Germline assignment: CDR1 SGHRS and CDR2 YFSETQ. Trimming pared 0 bases from V and 1 base from J, leaving 6 bases between. The CDR3 is 14 amino acids.

This clonotype has a handful of counts. The CDR3 spells CSPFLGRKGGEQYF. CDR3 coding DNA: TGCAGTCCTTTCCTGGGGCGGAAGGGCGGGGAGCAGTACTTC. The genes are TRBV20-1 and TRBJ2-7; the D gene could be TRBD1 or TRBD2 (5 bases each). V lost 8 bases to trimming and J lost 7 bases, with 24 bases between them. Germline CDR1 is DFQATT and CDR2 is SNEGSKA (reference sequence). This CDR3 has 14 amino acids.

This clonotype was counted many times. The V and J genes are TRBV29-1 and TRBJ2-1; 14 bases fit TRBD2. This CDR3 has 14 residues. The germline V gene has CDR1 SQVTM and CDR2 ANQGSEA. Trimming took 7 bases from V and 8 from J; bases not matched to a gene: 7. This chain's CDR3 is CSARLAGGVDEQFF. CDR3 sequence (DNA): TGCAGCGCCCGACTAGCGGGAGGGGTAGATGAGCAGTTCTTC.

The rearrangement joins TRBV9 to TRBJ2-3; a possible D gene is TRBD1 (6 bases). The CDR3 is 16 residues long. The V end lost 3 bases, the J end lost 5 bases, and 19 bases lay between the germline ends. CDR1 is SGDLS and CDR2 is YYNGEE in the germline V gene. The CDR3 region is CASSDRNSQGVDTQYF. The CDR3 DNA is TGTGCCAGCAGCGATCGAAACTCACAGGGAGTAGATACGCAGTATTTT.

The CDR3 nucleotides are TGTGCCAGCAGCTCCTGGGGCGGAGAGAACACTGAAGCTTTCTTT. Protein: CASSSWGGENTEAFF. J is TRBJ1-1 and V is TRBV7-9, with D maybe TRBD1 (5 bases). The germline V gene encodes CDR1 SEHNR and CDR2 FQNEAQ (reference sequence). CDR3 length: 15 amino acids. With 4 bases removed from V and 1 base from J, the gap between germline ends came to 13 bases.

The chain links TRBV7-3 to TRBJ2-2; tentative D call: TRBD1 (5 bases). Trimming stripped 5 bases from V and 9 bases from J, with 19 bases between. Germline CDR1 and CDR2: SGHTA and FQGTGA. This CDR3 comprises 15 residues. CDR3 region: CASSPRQAGYWELFF. The DNA for the CDR3 is TGTGCCAGCAGCCCACGCCAGGCAGGGTATTGGGAGCTGTTTTTT. Based on the CDR3 plus reference TRBV7-3 and TRBJ2-2, the full variable domain is GAGVSQTPSNKVTEKGKYVELRCDPISGHTALYWYRQSLGQGPEFLIYFQGTGAADDSGLPNDRFFAVRPEGSVSTLKIQRTERGDSAVYLCASSPRQAGYWELFFGEGSRLTVL.

The chain carries TRBV9 and TRBJ2-1; 8 nucleotides match TRBD1. The germline gives CDR1 SGDLS, CDR2 YYNGEE. Trimming at V came to 4 bases and at J to 6 bases, leaving 9 bases not matched to a gene. The CDR3 spans 15 residues. The CDR3 is CASSTWTGSLNEQFF. As DNA, the CDR3 is TGTGCCAGCAGCACCTGGACAGGGAGCCTCAATGAGCAGTTCTTC.

This chain joins TRBV11-2 and TRBJ2-7; D possibly corresponds to TRBD1 (6 bases). Trimming pared 1 base from V and 2 bases from J, leaving 15 bases between. Germline V CDR1 and CDR2: SGHAT, FQNNGV. CDR3 size: 16 residues. The CDR3 protein is CASSLGPDRGTYEQYF. DNA of the CDR3: TGTGCCAGCAGCTTAGGCCCGGACAGAGGTACCTACGAGCAGTACTTC.

This clonotype was seen only a few times. This sequence joins TRBV20-1 and TRBJ1-4; D not certain. Germline V gene sequence: CDR1 DFQATT, CDR2 SNEGSKA (reference sequence). The V and J ends lost 5 bases and 13 bases respectively, with 17 bases between them. CDR3 length: 12 residues. CDR3 nucleotides: TGCAGTGCTTCCGAGGACGCAGTGAGACTGTTTTTT. Translated: CSASEDAVRLFF.

This clonotype has a handful of counts. The chain carries TRBV2 and TRBJ2-1; the D gene is possibly TRBD2 (5 bases). Germline values: CDR1 SNHLY, CDR2 FYNNEI. Trimming shortened V by 10 bases and J by 0 bases, and 7 bases separated the two germline ends. The CDR3 is 12 residues long. The CDR3 loop reads CAIRDSYNEQFF. DNA for the CDR3: TGTGCCATACGGGACTCCTACAATGAGCAGTTCTTC. Complete variable domain (other parts from reference TRBV2 and TRBJ2-1): EPEVTQTPSHQVTQMGQEVILRCVPISNHLYFYWYRQILGQKVEFLVSFYNNEISEKSEIFDDQFSVERPDGSNFTLKIRSTKLEDSAMYFCAIRDSYNEQFFGPGTRLTVL.

This rearrangement joins TRBV5-1 to TRBJ1-6, with 7 bases aligning to TRBD1. With 3 bases clipped from V and 9 bases from J, the junction kept 9 bases outside the gene matches. Germline V gene data show CDR1 as SGHRS and CDR2 as YFSETQ. The CDR3 runs to 15 residues. CDR3 protein: CASSSSGQILSPLHF. The CDR3 nucleotides read TGCGCCAGCAGCTCCTCGGGACAGATCCTTTCACCCCTCCACTTT. The full variable domain, rest sourced from reference TRBV5-1 and TRBJ1-6, is KAGVTQTPRYLIKTRGQQVTLSCSPISGHRSVSWYQQTPGQGLQFLFEYFSETQRNKGNFPGRFSGRQFSNSRSEMNVSTLELGDSALYLCASSSSGQILSPLHFGNGTRLTVT.